Below are 28 T cell receptor beta chains sequenced from a single sample in a study of beta chain features in type 1 diabetes. Study-wide results and limits: Moderate but significant shortening of TCRB CDR3s was recorded in all four CD4+ subsets from Type 1 diabetes patients.

Their recognized antigens are unknown. Since all of the isolated RNA was reverse transcribed, expressed TCRB transcripts were what got sequenced. Profiling relied on immunoSEQ multiplex PCR, and the TCRdb table lists in-frame clones only, not all of them. The sample includes a few hundred thousand clones, around 12% of them seen just once. The sample was naive CD4+ T cells from blood. Receptors were obtained from a young woman with type 1 diabetes.

V usage is TRBV19 and J usage is TRBJ1-2, with D hard to call. The CDR3 spans 12 residues. Germline loops: CDR1 LNHDA, CDR2 SQIVND (reference sequence). V lost 3 bases, J lost 3 bases, and 5 bases lay in between. The CDR3 DNA reads as TGTGCCAGTAGTATCCCAGACTATGGCTACACCTTC. It yields the protein CASSIPDYGYTF. Variable domain in full (rest from reference TRBV19 and TRBJ1-2): DGGITQSPKYLFRKEGQNVTLSCEQNLNHDAMYWYRQDPGQGLRLIYYSQIVNDFQKGDIAEGYSVSREKKESFPLTVTSAQKNPTAFYLCASSIPDYGYTFGSGTRLTVV.

The V and J genes are TRBV7-2 and TRBJ1-5; possibly TRBD1 for D (5 bases). Germline-derived CDR1 and CDR2 are SGHTA and FQGNSA. The CDR3 extends over 16 amino acids. Trimming removed 1 base from V and 6 bases from J, with 16 bases in between. The CDR3 region has the DNA TGTGCCAGCAGCTTAGGGGGAGGGGTAGGTGTTCAGCCCCAGCATTTT. The encoded protein is CASSLGGGVGVQPQHF.

The V call is TRBV7-2, the J call TRBJ2-3, with unresolved D. Looked up from germline, CDR1 is SGHTA and CDR2 is FQGNSA. This CDR3 has 13 amino acids. With 3 bases removed from V and 4 bases from J, the gap between germline ends came to 8 bases. CDR3 protein: CASSLSIPDTQYF. The CDR3 nucleotides read TGTGCCAGCAGCTTGTCTATCCCAGATACGCAGTATTTT.

On this clone itself: Other DNA variants within this sample encode the same CDR3. The V gene is TRBV9, the J gene TRBJ2-1; D gene unclear. The germline V gene has CDR1 SGDLS and CDR2 YYNGEE. With 0 bases removed from V and 8 bases from J, the gap between germline ends came to 9 bases. The CDR3 totals 13 residues. The CDR3 protein is CASSVVGADEQFF. DNA for the CDR3: TGTGCCAGCAGCGTAGTCGGTGCGGATGAGCAGTTCTTC. The variable domain in full, with the rest retrieved from reference TRBV9 and TRBJ2-1, is DSGVTQTPKHLITATGQRVTLRCSPRSGDLSVYWYQQSLDQGLQFLIQYYNGEERAKGNILERFSAQQFPDLHSELNLSSLELGDSALYFCASSVVGADEQFFGPGTRLTVL.

This sequence joins TRBV2 and TRBJ2-1, with 13 positions matching TRBD2. The ends lost 1 base at V and 7 bases at J; junction bases unmatched: 4. The CDR3 contains 16 residues. CDR1 and CDR2 (germline): SNHLY, FYNNEI. In DNA, the CDR3 is TGTGCCAGCAGTGAAGGCGGGACTAGCGGGATGAATGAGCAGTTCTTC. Translation gives CASSEGGTSGMNEQFF.

The chain carries TRBV2 and TRBJ2-7, with a tentative D call TRBD2 (5 bases). V lost 7 bases and J lost 5, with 9 bases in between. The CDR3 runs 11 residues. Per the germline V gene, CDR1 is SNHLY and CDR2 is FYNNEI. The CDR3, as DNA: TGTGCCAGCACCTGGAGGAACGAGCAGTACTTC. Translated, it gives CASTWRNEQYF.

J is TRBJ2-7 and V is TRBV7-2; possible D gene TRBD1, 6 bases. The CDR3 covers 15 residues. Trimming stripped 6 bases from V and 0 bases from J, with 15 bases between. Germline CDR1 is SGHTA and CDR2 is FQGNSA. CDR3 protein: CASRGAAPSSYEQYF. The DNA of the CDR3 is TGTGCCAGCAGGGGGGCCGCCCCCAGCTCCTACGAGCAGTACTTC.

The V call is TRBV4-3, the J call TRBJ2-7; 10 nucleotides match TRBD1. Germline assignment: CDR1 LGHNA and CDR2 YSLEER. The CDR3 length is 16 residues. Trimming cost V 4 bases and J 3 bases; bases outside gene matches: 9. This CDR3 reads CASSRARGQGFYEQYF. The CDR3 DNA reads as TGCGCCAGCAGCCGGGCGAGGGGACAGGGGTTCTACGAGCAGTACTTC.

This clone came up a few times. This CDR3 is CASRDREWLGYTF. DNA of the CDR3: TGTGCCAGCAGGGACAGGGAGTGGCTTGGCTACACCTTC. This chain joins TRBV2 and TRBJ1-2; TRBD1 agrees at 8 bases. Per germline, CDR1 SNHLY and CDR2 FYNNEI. The CDR3 consists of 13 residues. V trimming: 6 bases; J trimming: 7 bases; junction bases outside the gene matches: 7.

In this sample, this clone turned up a few times. V gene TRBV11-2 combines with J gene TRBJ2-7, with 9 bases fitting TRBD1. CDR1 SGHAT and CDR2 FQNNGV come from the germline V gene. The J segment lost 2 bases and the V segment lost 3 bases, leaving 5 bases of the junction unmatched. This CDR3 spans 15 amino acids. The CDR3 here is CASSLSTGGPYEQYF. The CDR3, as DNA: TGTGCCAGCAGCTTGTCCACAGGGGGCCCCTACGAGCAGTACTTC.

V usage is TRBV4-3 and J usage is TRBJ2-5, with TRBD1 as a possible D gene (6 bases). CDR1 LGHNA and CDR2 YSLEER come from the germline V gene. V was cut by 3 bases and J by 5 bases, with 13 bases left in between. CDR3 length equals 14 residues. Here the CDR3 DNA reads TGCGCCAGCAGCCAGAAGTGGGGGCTGGAGACCCAGTACTTC. This sequence encodes CASSQKWGLETQYF.

The V call is TRBV7-9, the J call TRBJ1-1; no clear D gene. V lost 5 bases, J lost 5 bases, and 15 bases lay in between. The CDR3 totals 14 residues. Germline V CDR1 and CDR2: SEHNR, FQNEAQ (reference sequence). CDR3 nucleotide sequence: TGTGCCAGCAGCCGTACAGTCGGGGATACTGAAGCTTTCTTT. It encodes CASSRTVGDTEAFF.

As regards this clone: Other DNA sequences in this specimen translate into the identical CDR3. The V and J genes are TRBV28 and TRBJ2-7; 7 bases match TRBD1. The CDR3 consists of 13 residues. J was trimmed by 3 bases and V by 6 bases; bases with no gene match: 5. Germline CDR1 and CDR2: MDHEN and SYDVKM. The CDR3 nucleotides are TGTGCCAGCAGCCTACAGGGGATCTACGAGCAGTACTTC. Translation: CASSLQGIYEQYF.

This clone turned up a few times. This chain connects TRBV25-1 to TRBJ2-7; D perhaps matches TRBD1 (7 bases). V was trimmed by 7 bases and J by 2 bases, leaving 15 bases between them. From germline, CDR1 is MGHDK and CDR2 SYGVNS. The CDR3 is 14 amino acids. The CDR3 sequence is CASTWTGGTYEQYF. The CDR3 coding sequence is TGTGCCAGCACTTGGACAGGCGGGACCTACGAGCAGTACTTC.

This clone showed up just a few times. V is TRBV5-4 and J is TRBJ2-7; 9 bases match TRBD1. The CDR3 spans 14 residues. With V trimmed by 3 bases and J by 4 bases, 5 bases remained unmatched. In germline, CDR1 is SGHNT, CDR2 YYREEE (reference sequence). CDR3 DNA sequence: TGTGCCAGCAGCTCAGGGACAGGGTGGTACGAGCAGTACTTC. Translation: CASSSGTGWYEQYF. Full variable domain (remainder filled in from reference TRBV5-4 and TRBJ2-7): ETGVTQSPTHLIKTRGQQVTLRCSSQSGHNTVSWYQQALGQGPQFIFQYYREEENGRGNFPPRFSGLQFPNYSSELNVNALELDDSALYLCASSSGTGWYEQYFGPGTRLTVT.

This clone was recorded a few times. This chain joins TRBV5-1 and TRBJ2-1, with 8 bases aligning to TRBD1. The CDR3 is made up of 15 amino acids. The ends lost 4 bases at V and 7 bases at J; junction bases unmatched: 10. Germline CDR1 reads SGHRS; CDR2 reads YFSETQ. Here the CDR3 reads CASSPGQGDQNEQFF. CDR3 sequence (DNA): TGCGCCAGCAGCCCAGGACAGGGTGATCAGAATGAGCAGTTCTTC. Based on the CDR3 plus reference TRBV5-1 and TRBJ2-1, the full variable domain is KAGVTQTPRYLIKTRGQQVTLSCSPISGHRSVSWYQQTPGQGLQFLFEYFSETQRNKGNFPGRFSGRQFSNSRSEMNVSTLELGDSALYLCASSPGQGDQNEQFFGPGTRLTVL.

This clone was observed a handful of times. The genes are TRBV9 and TRBJ1-4; 9 nucleotides line up with TRBD1. Trimming removed 6 bases from V and 3 bases from J; junction bases left unmatched: 9. Germline V lookup: CDR1 SGDLS, CDR2 YYNGEE. The CDR3 sequence is 16 residues long. The CDR3 sequence: CASTYRDRESNEKLFF. In DNA, the CDR3 is TGTGCCAGCACTTACCGGGACAGGGAATCTAATGAAAAACTGTTTTTT. The complete variable domain, with remaining parts taken from reference TRBV9 and TRBJ1-4, reads DSGVTQTPKHLITATGQRVTLRCSPRSGDLSVYWYQQSLDQGLQFLIQYYNGEERAKGNILERFSAQQFPDLHSELNLSSLELGDSALYFCASTYRDRESNEKLFFGSGTQLSVL.

This clone showed up just a few times. The V and J genes are TRBV30 and TRBJ2-1, with 9 bases identical to TRBD1. This CDR3 has 14 amino acids. V lost 8 bases to trimming and J lost 0 bases; unmatched junction nucleotides: 5. Germline values: CDR1 GTSNPN, CDR2 SVGIG (reference sequence). The DNA for the CDR3 is TGTGCCGGGACAGGGAACCACTCCTACAATGAGCAGTTCTTC. This encodes CAGTGNHSYNEQFF. The full variable domain, completed using reference TRBV30 and TRBJ2-1, is SQTIHQWPATLVQPVGSPLSLECTVEGTSNPNLYWYRQAAGRGLQLLFYSVGIGQISSEVPQNLSASRPQDRQFILSSKKLLLSDSGFYLCAGTGNHSYNEQFFGPGTRLTVL.

J is TRBJ2-5 and V is TRBV7-9; D perhaps matches TRBD1 (6 bases). In germline, CDR1 is SEHNR, CDR2 FQNEAQ (reference sequence). CDR3 length equals 15 residues. Trimming left V 5 bases short and J 9 bases short, with 22 bases between. CDR3 sequence: CASSGMAGAPGAQYF. The CDR3 nucleotides are TGTGCCAGCAGCGGGATGGCGGGCGCCCCAGGGGCCCAGTACTTC.

The J gene is TRBJ1-1, the V gene TRBV5-1, with TRBD1 as a possible D gene (6 bases). V lost 4 bases and J 0 bases, leaving 10 bases between the germline ends. The CDR3 is 14 residues long. Germline-derived CDR1 and CDR2 are SGHRS and YFSETQ. Here the CDR3 reads CASSVGGVNTEAFF. The CDR3 nucleotides are TGCGCCAGCAGCGTAGGGGGGGTGAACACTGAAGCTTTCTTT.

This chain connects TRBV11-2 to TRBJ2-6, with no clear D. Trimming removed 5 bases from V and 0 bases from J, with 8 bases in between. Germline CDR1 SGHAT, CDR2 FQNNGV. The CDR3 contains 15 residues. The CDR3 spells CASSKQSSGANVLTF. CDR3 sequence (DNA): TGTGCCAGCAGCAAACAGAGCTCTGGGGCCAACGTCCTGACTTTC.

The CDR3 here is CAWSRLAREQYF. CDR3 nucleotide sequence: TGTGCCTGGAGTCGGCTAGCTCGGGAGCAGTACTTC. The V and J genes are TRBV30 and TRBJ2-7, with D possibly being TRBD2 (5 bases). The CDR3 length is 12 residues. Germline V gene lookup returns CDR1 GTSNPN and CDR2 SVGIG (reference sequence). V lost 2 bases to trimming and J lost 7 bases, with 12 bases between them.

This clone was seen a handful of times. V usage is TRBV7-8 and J usage is TRBJ2-1, with 11 bases identical to TRBD2. V was pared by 5 bases and J by 4 bases, with 4 bases of the junction left unmatched. CDR3 size: 15 residues. Germline V CDR1 and CDR2: SGHVS, FQNEAQ. CDR3 sequence (DNA): TGTGCCAGCAGCGAGACTAGCGGGATTTACAATGAGCAGTTCTTC. Translation gives CASSETSGIYNEQFF.

The table lists this clone with a few counts. V and J are TRBV18 and TRBJ1-1; 7 nucleotides agree with TRBD1. The V gene end was trimmed by 4 bases and the J gene end by 4 bases; junction bases not matched to a gene: 15. The CDR3 loop spans 17 amino acids. Per the germline V gene, CDR1 is KGHSH and CDR2 is LQKENI. In nucleotides, the CDR3 is TGTGCCAGCTCACTCCCAAGAGCCGACAGGGACGGCACTGAAGCTTTCTTT. This sequence encodes CASSLPRADRDGTEAFF.

The chain links TRBV6-5 to TRBJ2-5; 9 nucleotides line up with TRBD2. Germline CDR1 MNHEY, CDR2 SVGAGI. The CDR3 is made up of 15 amino acids. The J segment lost 3 bases and the V segment lost 8 bases, leaving 10 bases of the junction unmatched. The CDR3 DNA sequence: TGTGCCAGCCATGGCGGGGGGGCCCAGGAAGAGACCCAGTACTTC. The encoded protein is CASHGGGAQEETQYF.

This clone was seen a handful of times. This chain joins TRBV16 and TRBJ1-2; D unclear. Trimming pared 0 bases from V and 8 bases from J, leaving 7 bases between. The CDR3 loop spans 12 amino acids. Per germline, CDR1 KGHSY and CDR2 FQNENV. CDR3 residues: CASSQSNRGYTF. CDR3 DNA sequence: TGTGCCAGCAGCCAATCTAACCGGGGCTACACCTTC.

The chain uses TRBV28 and TRBJ2-5; 7 bases fit TRBD2. The trim removed 6 bases at V and 6 bases at J, leaving 7 bases unmatched. This CDR3 is 13 amino acids long. Looked up from germline, CDR1 is MDHEN and CDR2 is SYDVKM. The CDR3 region has the DNA TGTGCCAGCAGCCCCGCGGGAGTACAGACCCAGTACTTC. Translated: CASSPAGVQTQYF. The whole variable domain, filled in from reference TRBV28 and TRBJ2-5, reads DVKVTQSSRYLVKRTGEKVFLECVQDMDHENMFWYRQDPGLGLRLIYFSYDVKMKEKGDIPEGYSVSREKKERFSLILESASTNQTSMYLCASSPAGVQTQYFGPGTRLLVL.

This clone has just a few counts. The chain links TRBV5-1 to TRBJ2-5; D is ambiguous. Germline V gives CDR1 SGHRS, CDR2 YFSETQ. This CDR3 is built from 12 residues. Trimming cost V 0 bases and J 9 bases, with 9 bases left between them. CDR3 coding DNA: TGCGCCAGCAGCTTGGATAGCCCCGCCCAGTACTTC. Protein product: CASSLDSPAQYF.